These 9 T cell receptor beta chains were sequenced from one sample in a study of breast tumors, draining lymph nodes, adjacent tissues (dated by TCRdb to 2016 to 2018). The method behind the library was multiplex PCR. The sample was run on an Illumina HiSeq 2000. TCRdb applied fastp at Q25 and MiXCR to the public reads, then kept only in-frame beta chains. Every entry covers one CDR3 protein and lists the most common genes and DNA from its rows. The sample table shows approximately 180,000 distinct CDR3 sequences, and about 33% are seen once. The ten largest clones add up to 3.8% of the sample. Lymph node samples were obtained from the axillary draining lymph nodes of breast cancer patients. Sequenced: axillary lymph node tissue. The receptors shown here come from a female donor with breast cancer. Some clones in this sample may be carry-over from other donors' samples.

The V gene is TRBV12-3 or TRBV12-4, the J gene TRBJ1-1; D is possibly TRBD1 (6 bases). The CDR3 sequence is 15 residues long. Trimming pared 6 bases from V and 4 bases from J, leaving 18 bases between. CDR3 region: CASRRGPIGVTEAFF. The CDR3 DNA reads TGTGCCAGCAGGCGGGGGCCGATTGGAGTCACTGAAGCTTTCTTT.

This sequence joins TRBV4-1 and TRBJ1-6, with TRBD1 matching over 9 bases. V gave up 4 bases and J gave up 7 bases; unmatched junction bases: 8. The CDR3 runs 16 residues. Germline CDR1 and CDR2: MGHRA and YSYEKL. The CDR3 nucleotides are TGCGCCAGCAGCCGAATACAGGGGGCGCGGAATTCACCCCTCCACTTT. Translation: CASSRIQGARNSPLHF.

The chain's CDR3 is CATSSLGGYNYGYTF. In DNA form, the CDR3 reads TGTGCCACCAGCAGCTTAGGCGGTTATAACTATGGCTACACCTTC. The V call is TRBV15, the J call TRBJ1-2; D is unresolved. The CDR3 spans 15 residues. Germline CDR1 and CDR2: LNHNV and YYDKDF (reference sequence). Trimming shortened V by 3 bases and J by 1 base, and 12 bases separated the two germline ends. The variable domain in full, completed from reference TRBV15 and TRBJ1-2, reads DAMVIQNPRYQVTQFGKPVTLSCSQTLNHNVMYWYQQKSSQAPKLLFHYYDKDFNNEADTPDNFQSRRPNTSFCFLDIRSPGLGDTAMYLCATSSLGGYNYGYTFGSGTRLTVV.

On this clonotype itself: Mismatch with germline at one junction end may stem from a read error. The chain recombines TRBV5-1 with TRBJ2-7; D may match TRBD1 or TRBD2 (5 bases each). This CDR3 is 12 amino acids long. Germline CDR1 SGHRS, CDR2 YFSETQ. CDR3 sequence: CVSSRGAYEQHF. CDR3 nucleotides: TGCGTCAGCAGTAGAGGGGCCTACGAGCAGCACTTC.

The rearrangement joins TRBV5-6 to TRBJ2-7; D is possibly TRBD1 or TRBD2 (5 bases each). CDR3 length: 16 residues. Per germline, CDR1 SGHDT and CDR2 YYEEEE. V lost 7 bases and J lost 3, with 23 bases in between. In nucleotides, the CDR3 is TGTGCCAGCGGCCCAAAGGGACGAGGACCCTTCTACGAGCAGTACTTC. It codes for CASGPKGRGPFYEQYF.

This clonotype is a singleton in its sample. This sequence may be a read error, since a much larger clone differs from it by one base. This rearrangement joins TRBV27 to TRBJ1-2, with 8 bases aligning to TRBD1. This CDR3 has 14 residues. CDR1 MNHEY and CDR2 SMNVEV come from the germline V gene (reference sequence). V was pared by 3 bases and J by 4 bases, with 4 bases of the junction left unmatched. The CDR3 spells CASSFSTGAYGYTF. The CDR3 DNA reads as TGTGCCAGCAGTTTCTCGACAGGGGCCTATGGCTACACCTTC.

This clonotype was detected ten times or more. CDR3 region: CASSPSHWGAGDTQYF. The CDR3 DNA reads TGTGCCAGCAGCCCCTCGCATTGGGGTGCAGGGGATACGCAGTATTTT. V usage is TRBV9 and J usage is TRBJ2-3, with D maybe TRBD1 (5 bases). The length of the CDR3 is 16 residues. Germline CDR1 is SGDLS and CDR2 is YYNGEE. The V end lost 4 bases, the J end lost 6 bases, and 21 bases lay between the germline ends. The full variable domain, completed using reference TRBV9 and TRBJ2-3, is DSGVTQTPKHLITATGQRVTLRCSPRSGDLSVYWYQQSLDQGLQFLIQYYNGEERAKGNILERFSAQQFPDLHSELNLSSLELGDSALYFCASSPSHWGAGDTQYFGPGTRLTVL.

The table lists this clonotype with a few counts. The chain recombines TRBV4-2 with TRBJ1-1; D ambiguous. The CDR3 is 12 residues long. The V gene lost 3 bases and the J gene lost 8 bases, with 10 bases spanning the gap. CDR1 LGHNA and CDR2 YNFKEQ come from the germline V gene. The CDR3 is CASSQRGLEAFF. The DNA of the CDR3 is TGTGCCAGCAGCCAGAGAGGCCTAGAAGCTTTCTTT.

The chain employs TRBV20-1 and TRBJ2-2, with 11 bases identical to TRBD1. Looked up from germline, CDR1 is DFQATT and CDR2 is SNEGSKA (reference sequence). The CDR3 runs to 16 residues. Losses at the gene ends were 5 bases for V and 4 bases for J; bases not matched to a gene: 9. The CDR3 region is CSAPSGTGGTTGELFF. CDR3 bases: TGCAGTGCTCCCTCCGGGACAGGGGGGACCACCGGGGAGCTGTTTTTT.